The clone carrying this T cell receptor (beta chain) is labeled large (0.1 to 1%). Its antigen is as yet unknown. The data belong to a study of spatial heterogeneity in lung cancer. Study-wide background: PBMC samples from follow-up, when available, were sequenced at a median of approximately two years post-resection. Study-level findings and limits: At tumor resection, ubiquitous expanded TCRs were detected in blood more often than later.

Germline V gene data show CDR1 as MDHEN and CDR2 as SYDVKM. Deletions cut 2 bases from V and 0 bases from J, with 16 bases between. The CDR3 consists of 17 residues. Each CDR3 protein is one row after TCRdb ran MiXCR on the 5' RACE reads. The sample lists about 120,000 distinct CDR3 sequences, 10% to 15% occurring once. Regarding time point: blood at routine non-recurrence follow-up after resection. From tumor, nontumor lung or frozen PBMC, whole RNA was taken unsorted for sequencing. The receptor's source is a male donor with early-stage non-small cell lung cancer. The source was PBMCs, collected at follow-up. The V gene is TRBV28, the J gene TRBJ2-5; the D call may be TRBD1 or TRBD2 (5 bases each). This chain's CDR3 is CASSLMWGWSYQETQYF. CDR3 DNA: TGTGCCAGCAGTTTAATGTGGGGGTGGTCGTACCAAGAGACCCAGTACTTC.